A few counts support the clone carrying this TCR beta chain. The antigen is unknown. This sample was taken from a study of glioma-infiltrating T cells. Study as a whole: Target coverage was roughly 4.5- to 11-fold for about 940,000 blood T cells.

Germline V gene data show CDR1 as MDHEN and CDR2 as SYDVKM. Deletions cut 3 bases from V and 5 bases from J, with 4 bases between. The CDR3 sequence is 12 residues long. Study-wide results and limits: Only very few CDR3 sequences appeared in both tissue and blood. A blood CDR3 motif signature was depleted in highly divergent patients. Gliomas, especially low-grade, showed above-expected tissue-blood divergence; non-neoplastic patients showed below.

Amplification of TCR alpha and beta CDR3 regions from RNA used iRepertoire nested multiplex PCR. TCRdb re-called the multiplex PCR reads through MiXCR, storing one row per CDR3 protein. Altogether a few hundred thousand distinct CDR3 sequences are present, roughly two fifths being singletons, with the ten largest covering about 12%. The source of this sequence is a human donor with low-grade glioma or glioblastoma, undergoing nonglioma brain surgery, or in good health (not recorded which). Input material: glioma tissue, nonneoplastic brain tissue, or PBMCs (not recorded which). The chain is built from TRBV28 and TRBJ2-2; D gene uncertain. Written as DNA, the CDR3 is TGTGCCAGCAGTTTTCGGACCGGGGAGCTGTTTTTT. Its translation is CASSFRTGELFF.